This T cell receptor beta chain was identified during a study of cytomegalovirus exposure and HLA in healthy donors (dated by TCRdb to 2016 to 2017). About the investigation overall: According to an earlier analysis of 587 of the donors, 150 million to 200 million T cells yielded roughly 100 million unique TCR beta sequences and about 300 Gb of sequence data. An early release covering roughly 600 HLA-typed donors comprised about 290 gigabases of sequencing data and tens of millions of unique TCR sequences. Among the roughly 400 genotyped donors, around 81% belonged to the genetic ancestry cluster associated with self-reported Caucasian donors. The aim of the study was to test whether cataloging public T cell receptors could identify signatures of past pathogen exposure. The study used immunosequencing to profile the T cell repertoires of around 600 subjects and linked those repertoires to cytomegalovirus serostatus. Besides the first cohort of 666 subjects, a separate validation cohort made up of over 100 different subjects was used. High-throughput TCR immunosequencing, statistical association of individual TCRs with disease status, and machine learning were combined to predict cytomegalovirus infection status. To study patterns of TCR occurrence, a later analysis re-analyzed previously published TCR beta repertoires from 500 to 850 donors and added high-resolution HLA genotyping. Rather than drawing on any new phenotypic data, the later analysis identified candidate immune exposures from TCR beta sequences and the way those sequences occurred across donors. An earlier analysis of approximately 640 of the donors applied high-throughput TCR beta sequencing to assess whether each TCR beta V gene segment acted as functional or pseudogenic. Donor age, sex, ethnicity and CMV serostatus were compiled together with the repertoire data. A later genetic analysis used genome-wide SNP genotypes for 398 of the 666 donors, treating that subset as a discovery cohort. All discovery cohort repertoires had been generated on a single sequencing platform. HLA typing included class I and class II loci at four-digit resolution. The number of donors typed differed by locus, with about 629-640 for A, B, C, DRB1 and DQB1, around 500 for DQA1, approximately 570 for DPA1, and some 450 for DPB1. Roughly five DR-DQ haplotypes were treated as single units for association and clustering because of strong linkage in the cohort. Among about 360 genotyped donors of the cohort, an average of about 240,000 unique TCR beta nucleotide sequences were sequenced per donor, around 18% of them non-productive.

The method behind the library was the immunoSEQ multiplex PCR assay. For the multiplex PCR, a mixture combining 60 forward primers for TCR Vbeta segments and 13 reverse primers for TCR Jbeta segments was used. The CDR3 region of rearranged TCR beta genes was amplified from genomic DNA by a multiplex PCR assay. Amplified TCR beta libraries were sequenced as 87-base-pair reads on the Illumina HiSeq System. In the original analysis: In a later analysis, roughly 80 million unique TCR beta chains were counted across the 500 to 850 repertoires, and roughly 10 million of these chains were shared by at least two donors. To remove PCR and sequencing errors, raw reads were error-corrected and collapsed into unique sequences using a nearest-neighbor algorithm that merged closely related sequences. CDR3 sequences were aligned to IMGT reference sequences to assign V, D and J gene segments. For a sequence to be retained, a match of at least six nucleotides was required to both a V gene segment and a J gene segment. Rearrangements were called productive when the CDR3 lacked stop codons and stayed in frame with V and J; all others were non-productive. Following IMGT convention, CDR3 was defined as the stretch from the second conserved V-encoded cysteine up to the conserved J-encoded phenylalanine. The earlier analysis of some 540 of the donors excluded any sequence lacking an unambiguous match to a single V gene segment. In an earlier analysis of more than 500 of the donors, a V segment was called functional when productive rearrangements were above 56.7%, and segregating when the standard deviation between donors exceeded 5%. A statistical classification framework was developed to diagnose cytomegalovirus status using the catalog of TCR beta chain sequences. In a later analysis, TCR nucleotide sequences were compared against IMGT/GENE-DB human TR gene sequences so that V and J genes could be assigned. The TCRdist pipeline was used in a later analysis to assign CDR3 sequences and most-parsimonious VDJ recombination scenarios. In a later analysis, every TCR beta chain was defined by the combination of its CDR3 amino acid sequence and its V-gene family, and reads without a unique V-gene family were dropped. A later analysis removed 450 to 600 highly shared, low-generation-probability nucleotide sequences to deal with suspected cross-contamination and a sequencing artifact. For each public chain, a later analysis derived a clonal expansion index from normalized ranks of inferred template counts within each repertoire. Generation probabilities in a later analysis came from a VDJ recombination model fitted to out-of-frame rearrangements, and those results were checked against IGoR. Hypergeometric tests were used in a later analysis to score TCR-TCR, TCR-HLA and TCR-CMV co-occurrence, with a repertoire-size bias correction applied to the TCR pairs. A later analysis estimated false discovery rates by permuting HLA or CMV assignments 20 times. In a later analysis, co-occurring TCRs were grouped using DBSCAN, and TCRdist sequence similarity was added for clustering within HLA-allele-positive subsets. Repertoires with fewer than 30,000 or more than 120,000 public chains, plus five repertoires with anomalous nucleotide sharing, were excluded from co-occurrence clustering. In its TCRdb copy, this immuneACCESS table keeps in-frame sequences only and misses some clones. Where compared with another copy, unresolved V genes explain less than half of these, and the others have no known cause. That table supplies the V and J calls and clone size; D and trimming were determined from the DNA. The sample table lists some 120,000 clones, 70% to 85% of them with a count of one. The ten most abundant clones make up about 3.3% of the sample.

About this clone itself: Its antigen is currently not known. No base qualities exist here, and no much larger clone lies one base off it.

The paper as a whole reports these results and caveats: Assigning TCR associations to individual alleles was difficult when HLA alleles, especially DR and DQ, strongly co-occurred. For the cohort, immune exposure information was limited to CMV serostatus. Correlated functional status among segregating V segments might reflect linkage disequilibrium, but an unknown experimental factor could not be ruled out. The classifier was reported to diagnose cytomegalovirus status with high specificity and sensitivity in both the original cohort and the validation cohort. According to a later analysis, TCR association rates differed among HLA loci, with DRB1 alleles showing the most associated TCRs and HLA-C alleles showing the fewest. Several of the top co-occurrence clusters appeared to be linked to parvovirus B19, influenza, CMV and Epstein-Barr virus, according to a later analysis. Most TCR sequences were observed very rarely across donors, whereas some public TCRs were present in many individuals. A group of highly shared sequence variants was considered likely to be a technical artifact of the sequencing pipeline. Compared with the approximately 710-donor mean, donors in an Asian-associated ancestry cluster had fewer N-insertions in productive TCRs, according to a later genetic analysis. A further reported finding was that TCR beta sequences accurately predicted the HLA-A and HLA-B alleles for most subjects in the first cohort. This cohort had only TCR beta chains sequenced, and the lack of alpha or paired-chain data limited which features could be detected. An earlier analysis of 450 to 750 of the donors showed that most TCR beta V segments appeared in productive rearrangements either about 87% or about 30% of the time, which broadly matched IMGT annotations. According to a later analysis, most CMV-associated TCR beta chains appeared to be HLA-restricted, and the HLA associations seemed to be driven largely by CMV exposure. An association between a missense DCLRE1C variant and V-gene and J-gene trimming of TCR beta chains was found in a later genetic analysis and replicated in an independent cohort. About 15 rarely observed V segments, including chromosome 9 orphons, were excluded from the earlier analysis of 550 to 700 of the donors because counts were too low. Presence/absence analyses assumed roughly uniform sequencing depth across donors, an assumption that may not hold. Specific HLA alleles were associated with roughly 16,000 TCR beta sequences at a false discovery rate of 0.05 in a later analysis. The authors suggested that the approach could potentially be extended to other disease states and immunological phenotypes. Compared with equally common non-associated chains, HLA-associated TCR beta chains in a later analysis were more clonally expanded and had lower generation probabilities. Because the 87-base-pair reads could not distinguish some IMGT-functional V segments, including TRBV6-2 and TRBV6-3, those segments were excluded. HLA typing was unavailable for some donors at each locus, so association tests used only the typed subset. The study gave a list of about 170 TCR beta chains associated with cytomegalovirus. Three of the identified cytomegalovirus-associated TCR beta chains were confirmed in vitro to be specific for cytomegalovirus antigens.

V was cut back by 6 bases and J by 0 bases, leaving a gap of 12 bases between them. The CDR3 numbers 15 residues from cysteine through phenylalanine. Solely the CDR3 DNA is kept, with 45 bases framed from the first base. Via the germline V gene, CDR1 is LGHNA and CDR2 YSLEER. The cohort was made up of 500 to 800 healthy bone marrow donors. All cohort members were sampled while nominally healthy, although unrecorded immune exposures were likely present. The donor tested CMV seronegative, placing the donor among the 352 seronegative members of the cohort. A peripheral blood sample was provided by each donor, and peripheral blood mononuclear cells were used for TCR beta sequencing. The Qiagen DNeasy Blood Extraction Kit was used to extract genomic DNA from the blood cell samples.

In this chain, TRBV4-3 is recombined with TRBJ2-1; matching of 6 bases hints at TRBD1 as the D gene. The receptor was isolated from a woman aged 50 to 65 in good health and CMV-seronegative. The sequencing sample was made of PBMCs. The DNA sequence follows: TGCGCCAGCAGTCTTGACAGGAGCTCCTACAATGAGCAGTTCTTC. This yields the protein CASSLDRSSYNEQFF.